One and the same sample provided the 10 T cell receptor beta chains below, sequenced in a study of somatic mutations in cytotoxic T cells in rheumatoid arthritis. Sequenced by immunoSEQ multiplex PCR; TCRdb stores in-frame clones only, minus some. The sample holds about 15,000 clones, 78% seen once. The sequencing sample was made of CD8+ T cells sorted from blood. These receptors were obtained from an adult with rheumatoid arthritis.

This clone was seen a handful of times. V gene TRBV6-1 combines with J gene TRBJ1-1; no clear D. The germline gives CDR1 MNHNS, CDR2 SASEGT. This CDR3 has 13 residues. V lost 4 bases and J 1 base, leaving 7 bases between the germline ends. The CDR3 region is CASSGKENTEAFF. For the CDR3, the DNA is TGTGCCAGCAGTGGAAAGGAGAACACTGAAGCTTTCTTT.

The chain uses TRBV7-9 and TRBJ1-2; the D is unclear. The CDR3 length is 12 residues. CDR1 SEHNR and CDR2 FQNEAQ come from the germline V gene (reference sequence). Deletions cut 2 bases from V and 8 bases from J, with 9 bases between. The CDR3 DNA is TGTGCCAGCAGCTTAACCCCCGCCGGCTACACCTTC. Its translation is CASSLTPAGYTF. The complete variable domain, with remaining parts taken from reference TRBV7-9 and TRBJ1-2, reads DTGVSQNPRHKITKRGQNVTFRCDPISEHNRLYWYRQTLGQGPEFLTYFQNEAQLEKSRLLSDRFSAERPKGSFSTLEIQRTEQGDSAMYLCASSLTPAGYTFGSGTRLTVV.

This sequence joins TRBV5-8 and TRBJ2-7, with 9 bases aligning to TRBD1. The CDR3 is made up of 14 amino acids. Trimming removed 4 bases from V and 2 bases from J; junction bases left unmatched: 4. Looked up from germline, CDR1 is SGHTS and CDR2 is YDEGEE. The CDR3, as DNA: TGTGCCAGCAGCCAGGGACAGGGAACCTACGAGCAGTACTTC. Protein: CASSQGQGTYEQYF.

This clone was observed a single time. This chain connects TRBV29-1 to TRBJ2-5; weak D call: TRBD1 (6 bases). Germline CDR1 is SQVTM and CDR2 is ANQGSEA. This CDR3 contains 14 residues. V lost 4 bases, J lost 2 bases, and 14 bases lay in between. The DNA for the CDR3 is TGCAGCGTTGGGGGGCAGGCGTTACAAGAGACCCAGTACTTC. It is translated as CSVGGQALQETQYF.

The V call is TRBV4-1, the J call TRBJ2-5, with 7 bases matching TRBD2. V trimming: 1 base; J trimming: 7 bases; junction bases outside the gene matches: 6. Looked up from germline, CDR1 is MGHRA and CDR2 is YSYEKL. This CDR3 is 14 amino acids long. The chain's CDR3 is CASSQGGSAGTQYF. The CDR3 DNA reads as TGCGCCAGCAGCCAAGGCGGGAGCGCAGGGACCCAGTACTTC.

The V gene is TRBV9, the J gene TRBJ2-1; the match to TRBD2 covers 11 bases. Per germline, CDR1 SGDLS and CDR2 YYNGEE. This CDR3 spans 16 amino acids. After removal of 1 base from V and 8 bases from J, the junction contained 8 bases not matched to a gene. As DNA, the CDR3 is TGTGCCAGCAGCGTAAGGGATAGCGGGAGGGCCTATGAGCAGTTCTTC. The encoded protein is CASSVRDSGRAYEQFF.

V gene TRBV4-1 combines with J gene TRBJ1-1; D is unclear. Trimming cost V 0 bases and J 8 bases, with 13 bases left between them. The CDR3 runs to 14 residues. Germline-derived CDR1 and CDR2 are MGHRA and YSYEKL. The CDR3 DNA follows: TGCGCCAGCAGCCAAGAAGTGTTGTGGGCGGAAGCTTTCTTT. The encoded protein is CASSQEVLWAEAFF.

The chain links TRBV9 to TRBJ2-7; D is uncertain. Germline CDR1 is SGDLS and CDR2 is YYNGEE. This CDR3 region has 13 residues. Trimming cost V 0 bases and J 3 bases, with 7 bases left between them. In DNA, the CDR3 is TGTGCCAGCAGCGTAGGGCCTCACTACGAGCAGTACTTC. Translated, it gives CASSVGPHYEQYF.

The chain joins TRBV11-3 to TRBJ2-7; 7 bases line up with TRBD2. This CDR3 spans 13 amino acids. V was clipped by 4 bases and J by 5 bases; unmatched bases: 5. Germline values: CDR1 SGHNT, CDR2 YENEEA. The CDR3 loop reads CASSSPGGDEQYF. The CDR3 DNA reads TGTGCCAGCAGCTCCCCGGGGGGTGACGAGCAGTACTTC.

This sequence joins TRBV5-1 and TRBJ2-1, with 8 nucleotides matching TRBD2. CDR1 and CDR2 (germline): SGHRS, YFSETQ. V lost 5 bases, J lost 8 bases, and 15 bases stayed unmatched. The length of the CDR3 is 16 residues. This CDR3 reads CASSYREISGRDEQFF. CDR3 nucleotide sequence: TGCGCCAGCAGTTACCGAGAGATCTCCGGGAGGGATGAGCAGTTCTTC.